The entry below describes one T cell receptor (beta chain). In the same sample, other DNA sequences code for this CDR3. Only Caucasian adults living in Nashville, Tennessee served as donors. Around 83 million PBMCs served as the genomic DNA source for unsorted samples. Source study methods: ImmunoSEQ yielded junction-only sequences lacking quality scores, so filtering differed. Sequencing used immunoSEQ multiplex PCR; TCRdb keeps in-frame clones, though not all of them. That table is the source of V, J and clone size, and D and trimming were worked out from the DNA. The sample records 450,000 to 500,000 clones, around 78% being singletons. The data stem from a study of shared clonotypes between healthy human individuals. Per germline, CDR1 KGHSH and CDR2 LQKENI. The length of the CDR3 is 12 residues. With 2 bases removed from V and 6 bases from J, the gap between germline ends came to 8 bases.

The sample comprised PBMCs. This chain uses TRBV18 with TRBJ2-7; D is unclear. This receptor was identified in a woman in her forties in good health. Some clones in this sample may be carry-over from other donors' samples. In DNA form, the CDR3 reads TGTGCCAGCTCACCATTAGGAGCCGAGCAGTACTTC. It yields the protein CASSPLGAEQYF.